This entry features one T cell receptor (beta chain) sequence. TCRdb fed the 5' RACE reads into MiXCR, producing one record per CDR3 protein. Among about 27,000 distinct CDR3 sequences listed, 7.9% were seen once. This entry is derived from a study of CD8 T cells in ankylosing spondylitis. V was trimmed by 5 bases and J by 4 bases, leaving 17 bases between them. Germline-derived CDR1 and CDR2 are LGHNA and YSLEER. This CDR3 is 15 amino acids long. Sequencing was performed on blood. The V and J genes are TRBV4-3 and TRBJ1-1, with no clear D. The sequence was collected from a male donor with ankylosing spondylitis or in good health (not recorded which). The CDR3 sequence is CASSEWTGGITEAFF. Written as DNA, the CDR3 is TGCGCCAGCAGCGAGTGGACCGGAGGGATCACTGAAGCTTTCTTT.